This T cell receptor (beta chain) comes out of a study of blood T cell repertoires in COVID-19. Overall study: The samples span acute and convalescent COVID-19 from the United States, Italy and Spain. PBMCs, B-cell-depleted T cells, or T cells provided the cDNA or gDNA that made up the material.

V was cut by 5 bases and J by 5 bases, with 16 bases left in between. Germline V gene data show CDR1 as WNHNN and CDR2 as SYGVQD (reference sequence). The CDR3 covers 15 residues. Source study methods: Amplification with reference gene primers provided the estimates of nucleated cell counts. The protocol was immunoSEQ multiplex PCR, while the TCRdb copy is restricted to in-frame clones and leaves out a portion. V and J calls and clone size come straight from that table; D and trimming were deduced from the DNA. The table lists about 72,000 clones, roughly 87% of them singletons. The rearrangement links TRBV10-1 to TRBJ2-1; TRBD2 might be the D (7 bases). The TCR comes from a man in his fifties with acute or convalescent COVID-19. Sequencing was performed on peripheral blood. CDR3: CASSSWRGPNNEQFF. In nucleotides, the CDR3 is TGCGCCAGCAGTTCTTGGCGGGGGCCTAACAATGAGCAGTTCTTC.